Each of the 16 T cell receptor beta chains below was sequenced from the same sample in a study of blood T cell repertoires in COVID-19. The assay was immunoSEQ multiplex PCR, and TCRdb's table has in-frame clones only and misses some. This table has tens of thousands of clones, 80% to 95% appearing once. Sequencing was carried out using peripheral blood. These receptors were obtained from a human donor in a cohort sampled during active COVID-19.

The chain joins TRBV28 to TRBJ2-1; TRBD2 matches at 9 bases. From germline, CDR1 is MDHEN and CDR2 SYDVKM. CDR3 length equals 14 residues. After removal of 5 bases from V and 7 bases from J, the junction contained 6 bases not matched to a gene. The CDR3 DNA follows: TGTGCCAGCAGTCAAGGACTAGCGTGGAATGAGCAGTTCTTC. This encodes CASSQGLAWNEQFF.

The CDR3 bases are TGCGCCAGCAGCTTGGCCAATAACTATGGCTACACCTTC. Its protein is CASSLANNYGYTF. The gene calls are TRBV5-1 and TRBJ1-2; unclear D gene. The V end lost 0 bases, the J end lost 1 base, and 4 bases lay between the germline ends. There are 13 residues in the CDR3. Per the germline V gene, CDR1 is SGHRS and CDR2 is YFSETQ.

The chain couples TRBV28 to TRBJ1-5; a weak D match, TRBD1 (6 bases). CDR1 and CDR2 from the germline V gene are MDHEN and SYDVKM. The CDR3 length is 17 residues. With 3 bases removed from V and 1 base from J, the gap between germline ends came to 16 bases. The CDR3 sequence: CASSLRRGGSSNQPQHF. In DNA, the CDR3 is TGTGCCAGCAGTTTGCGACGTGGGGGCTCCAGCAATCAGCCCCAGCATTTT.

This sequence joins TRBV30 and TRBJ2-7, with D perhaps matching TRBD2 (5 bases). Germline lookup yields CDR1 GTSNPN and CDR2 SVGIG (reference sequence). Trimming cost V 4 bases and J 0 bases, with 7 bases left between them. This CDR3 region has 12 residues. The CDR3 nucleotides are TGTGCCTGGACAGCGGACTCCTACGAGCAGTACTTC. Its protein product is CAWTADSYEQYF. The whole variable domain, filled in from reference TRBV30 and TRBJ2-7, reads SQTIHQWPATLVQPVGSPLSLECTVEGTSNPNLYWYRQAAGRGLQLLFYSVGIGQISSEVPQNLSASRPQDRQFILSSKKLLLSDSGFYLCAWTADSYEQYFGPGTRLTVT.

This chain joins TRBV19 and TRBJ2-7; 8 bases fit TRBD1. The trim removed 6 bases at V and 0 bases at J, leaving 7 bases unmatched. Looked up from germline, CDR1 is LNHDA and CDR2 is SQIVND (reference sequence). The CDR3 has 15 residues. The CDR3 here is CASSRTGTSSYEQYF. In nucleotides, the CDR3 is TGTGCCAGTAGCCGGACAGGGACGAGCTCCTACGAGCAGTACTTC.

The CDR3 DNA sequence: TGTGCCAGCAGCTTGATAGGGGACTATGGCTACACCTTC. It encodes CASSLIGDYGYTF. This rearrangement joins TRBV5-6 to TRBJ1-2; tentatively, D is TRBD1 (5 bases). V gave up 1 base and J gave up 3 bases, with 7 bases separating them. Germline-derived CDR1 and CDR2 are SGHDT and YYEEEE. This CDR3 is 13 amino acids long.

The chain uses TRBV6-5 and TRBJ1-1, with 8 bases aligning to TRBD1. CDR3 length: 14 residues. V shed 7 bases, J shed 1 base, and the junction held 5 bases outside the gene matches. Per germline, CDR1 MNHEY and CDR2 SVGAGI. CDR3 protein: CASTLGQANTEAFF. In nucleotides, the CDR3 is TGTGCCAGCACCTTGGGACAGGCGAACACTGAAGCTTTCTTT.

This sequence joins TRBV20-1 and TRBJ2-1; D is perhaps TRBD2 (5 bases). The CDR3 runs to 11 residues. Germline loops: CDR1 DFQATT, CDR2 SNEGSKA (reference sequence). V gave up 3 bases and J gave up 9 bases, with 9 bases separating them. Written as DNA, the CDR3 is TGCAGTGCTAGGGGAGTCGGTGAGCAGTTCTTC. Amino acids: CSARGVGEQFF.

The chain joins TRBV25-1 to TRBJ2-1; D might be TRBD2 (5 bases). Deletions cut 4 bases from V and 8 bases from J, with 9 bases between. CDR1 is MGHDK and CDR2 is SYGVNS in the germline V gene. This CDR3 has 12 amino acids. CDR3 loop: CASSGNGDEQFF. CDR3 in DNA: TGTGCCAGCAGTGGAAACGGGGATGAGCAGTTCTTC.

The V gene is TRBV7-3, the J gene TRBJ2-7, with 14 bases fitting TRBD2. Germline CDR1 reads SGHTA; CDR2 reads FQGTGA. CDR3 length: 16 residues. With 0 bases clipped from V and 4 bases from J, the junction kept 2 bases outside the gene matches. In DNA, the CDR3 is TGTGCCAGCAGCTTAACTGGGACTAGCGGGGGTTACGAGCAGTACTTC. Amino acids: CASSLTGTSGGYEQYF.

This clone was counted between two and nine times. This chain connects TRBV29-1 to TRBJ1-5; maybe TRBD1 (6 bases). Germline-derived CDR1 and CDR2 are SQVTM and ANQGSEA. Trimming shortened V by 7 bases and J by 4 bases, and 14 bases separated the two germline ends. The CDR3 is made up of 13 amino acids. DNA for the CDR3: TGCAGCGCTGCAGCTCAGGGGAATCAGCCCCAGCATTTT. It encodes CSAAAQGNQPQHF.

The J gene is TRBJ2-3, the V gene TRBV28, with 7 bases identical to TRBD2. V lost 6 bases to trimming and J lost 1 base; unmatched junction nucleotides: 4. The CDR3 totals 14 residues. Per germline, CDR1 MDHEN and CDR2 SYDVKM. The CDR3 bases are TGTGCCAGCAGCCAAACTAGCGGCACAGATACGCAGTATTTT. This translates into CASSQTSGTDTQYF. Filled out from reference TRBV28 and TRBJ2-3, the complete variable domain reads DVKVTQSSRYLVKRTGEKVFLECVQDMDHENMFWYRQDPGLGLRLIYFSYDVKMKEKGDIPEGYSVSREKKERFSLILESASTNQTSMYLCASSQTSGTDTQYFGPGTRLTVL.

The rearrangement links TRBV27 to TRBJ1-2, with D uncertain. Deletions cut 2 bases from V and 6 bases from J, with 13 bases between. The CDR3 spans 14 residues. Germline V gene sequence: CDR1 MNHEY, CDR2 SMNVEV (reference sequence). The CDR3 reads CASSLLGRQDGYTF. The DNA for the CDR3 is TGTGCCAGCAGTTTACTGGGCAGGCAGGATGGCTACACCTTC.

The J gene is TRBJ2-5, the V gene TRBV6-5; no definite D call. This CDR3 has 14 amino acids. The V and J ends lost 11 bases and 4 bases respectively, with 20 bases between them. The V gene's germline CDR1 is MNHEY and CDR2 SVGAGI. CDR3 protein: CASNRAQLRETQYF. The CDR3 DNA reads TGTGCCTCCAACCGCGCACAGTTGCGAGAGACCCAGTACTTC.

The chain carries TRBV2 and TRBJ2-3; possible D gene TRBD1, 6 bases. This CDR3 comprises 12 residues. Trimming stripped 6 bases from V and 3 bases from J, with 7 bases between. The germline gives CDR1 SNHLY, CDR2 FYNNEI. The CDR3 is CASRGATDTQYF. The CDR3, as DNA: TGTGCCAGCAGGGGGGCAACAGATACGCAGTATTTT.

This CDR3 is CASSLVGGNQPQHF. CDR3 DNA: TGCGCCAGCAGCTTGGTAGGAGGGAATCAGCCCCAGCATTTT. The chain couples TRBV5-1 to TRBJ1-5; D remains unclear. The germline V gene has CDR1 SGHRS and CDR2 YFSETQ. This CDR3 has 14 amino acids. V was shortened by 0 bases and J by 4 bases, with 8 bases between the two germline ends. Using reference TRBV5-1 and TRBJ1-5 for the parts outside the CDR3, the full variable domain is KAGVTQTPRYLIKTRGQQVTLSCSPISGHRSVSWYQQTPGQGLQFLFEYFSETQRNKGNFPGRFSGRQFSNSRSEMNVSTLELGDSALYLCASSLVGGNQPQHFGDGTRLSIL.